This TCR beta chain was documented in a study of radiation and T cells in renal cell carcinoma. Broader study findings: From baseline, blood top tumor clonotypes peaked at 2 weeks post-radiation.

This CDR3 has 14 amino acids. Trimming removed 1 base at V and 7 bases at J, with 14 bases between. CDR1 is LGHNA and CDR2 is YSLEER in the germline V gene. On this clone itself: Its antigen is undetermined.

Time point here: baseline pretreatment blood. The treatment denotes: 15 Gy SBRT to primary tumor, nephrectomy 4 weeks later. Radiation-treated patients gave blood at baseline, week 2 and week 4. The tumor was a clear cell renal cell carcinoma. Using immunoSEQ multiplex PCR, the repertoire was profiled, and TCRdb retains in-frame clones only, with some absent. The table lists 130,000 or so clones, approximately 87% of them singletons. This TCR derives from a woman aged 50 to 60 with renal cell carcinoma. J is TRBJ2-7 and V is TRBV4-3; the D gene could be TRBD1 or TRBD2 (5 bases each). The input for sequencing was blood, taken from a patient whose treatment included radiotherapy and nephrectomy. CDR3 bases: TGCGCCAGCAGCCAAGGTAGGGGCCGAGGGGAGCAGTACTTC. Translation gives CASSQGRGRGEQYF.